This TCR beta chain was sequenced for a study of CXCR3-negative and CXCR3-positive naive CD8 T cells (dated 2019 in TCRdb). About the investigation overall: In total, around 150 million TRB reads were obtained, or roughly 1.5 +/- 0.3 million reads per library. Diversity and physicochemical repertoire analyses covered around 10 donors pooled from two independent experiments. TRBV-TRBJ cluster analysis included naive subsets from several donors and memory cells from 3 donors.

As concerns this clonotype: No cognate antigen has been identified for it.

Looking up the germline V gene yields CDR1 SGHTA and CDR2 FQGNSA. Reading from cysteine to phenylalanine, the CDR3 counts 15 amino acids. DNA is not on record. Sequencing used a NextSeq 550. The Human TCR Profiling Kit (MiLaboratory) was used to prepare UMI-labeled 5' RACE TRB cDNA libraries. The full amount of extracted RNA was used for cDNA synthesis, and the full amount of resulting cDNA was used for PCR amplification. Libraries were prepared in parallel with an identical number of PCR cycles. Concerning the study's data processing: MIGEC and MiXCR extracted about 50,000 +/- 10,000 unique UMI-labeled TRB cDNA molecules per library, requiring at least two reads per UMI. An average of around 40,000 +/- 10,000 functional in-frame TRB CDR3 nucleotide clonotypes without stop codons was found per library. Diversity metrics, including normalized Shannon-Wiener and Chao1, were computed in VDJtools after downsampling to 5000 UMI-labeled TRB molecules per sample. Clonotype-size-weighted physicochemical properties of the central five CDR3 residues (interaction energy, strength, volume and Kidera factor 4) were computed in VDJtools. The reads went through TCRdb reprocessing, and each CDR3 protein sequence gets one entry with no DNA. It is TCRdb's table, rather than the study itself, that gives the V and J calls and clone size. This sample's listing comprises roughly 6,200 distinct CDR3 sequences. Clones ranked in the top ten supply 1% to 1.5% of the sample.

The full study reports these points: CXCR3 expression partially decreased after cryopreservation, so most assays used freshly isolated PBMCs. Comparably high repertoire diversity was found in both naive subsets, whereas much lower repertoire diversity was found in memory CD8+ T cells. Because surface CD5, which is linked to self-reactivity in mice, was comparable between the naive subsets, TCR interaction strength was also inferred from TRB CDR3 physicochemical properties. Naive CXCR3-negative and CXCR3-positive cells from the same donor showed similar TRBV-TRBJ usage, whereas memory cells showed distinct patterns. Compared with CXCR3-negative naive cells, CXCR3-positive naive cells had TRB CDR3s with higher hydrophobicity (lower Kidera factor 4), lower energy, and higher strength and volume indices.

Each CD8+ T cell subset was flow-sorted in triplicate, with approximately 300,000 cells per subset placed directly into RLT lysis buffer. To exclude memory contaminants, naive CD8+ T cells were stringently defined as CD45RO-CCR7+CD27+CD95-. Using standard density gradient centrifugation, peripheral blood mononuclear cells were isolated from buffy coats. A FACSAria III was used to flow-sort naive CD8+ T cells into CXCR3-negative and CXCR3-positive populations. Total RNA was extracted from sorted cells using an RNeasy Mini Kit. The chain links TRBV7-2 with TRBJ1-5. The sequenced sample consisted of naive CXCR3- CD8+ T cells from blood. The sample's cell subset or site label is to be understood as: CD45RO-CCR7+CD27+CD95- naive CD8+ T cells lacking CXCR3 (TNR3-). The clonotype originates from a human donor in good health. Some clones in this sample may be carry-over from other donors' samples. The CDR3 region reads CASSLGRYSNQPQHF.